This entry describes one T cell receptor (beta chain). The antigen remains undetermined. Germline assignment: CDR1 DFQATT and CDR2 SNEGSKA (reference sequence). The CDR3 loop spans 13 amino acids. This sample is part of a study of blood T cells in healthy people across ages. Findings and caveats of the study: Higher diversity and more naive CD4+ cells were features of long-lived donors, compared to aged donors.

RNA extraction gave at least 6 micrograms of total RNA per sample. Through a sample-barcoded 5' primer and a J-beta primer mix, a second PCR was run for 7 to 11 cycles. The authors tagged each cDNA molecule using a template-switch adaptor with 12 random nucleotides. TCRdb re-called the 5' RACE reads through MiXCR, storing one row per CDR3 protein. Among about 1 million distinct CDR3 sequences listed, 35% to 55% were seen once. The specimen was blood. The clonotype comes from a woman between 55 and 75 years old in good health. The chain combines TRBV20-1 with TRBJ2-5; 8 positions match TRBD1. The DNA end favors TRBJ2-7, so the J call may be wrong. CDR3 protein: CSATRQGLAEQYF. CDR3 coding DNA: TGCAGTGCTACCCGACAGGGGTTAGCCGAGCAGTACTTC.